This TCR beta chain was recovered during a study of T-cell reconstitution after alpha-beta-depleted transplantation in children. Trimming took off 5 bases at V and 3 bases at J, with 14 bases between the two ends. CDR3 length equals 14 residues. Preparation of the TCRbeta library was carried out with unique molecular identifiers. TCRdb re-analysed the PCR reads in MiXCR, keeping a single row per CDR3 protein. Of 500,000 or so distinct CDR3 sequences detected, about 33% appear once; the ten largest clones hold more than 2%. The TCR was taken from a human donor who donated a stem cell graft to a child with aplastic anemia. Sample: PBMCs from the stem cell graft donor, taken from the stem cell graft. The chain has TRBV12-3 or TRBV12-4 and TRBJ2-7; D is perhaps TRBD1 (6 bases). The CDR3 here is CASSLTGFNYEQYV. The CDR3 DNA reads as TGTGCCAGCAGTCTCACAGGGTTCAACTACGAGCAGTACGTC.